What follows is one T cell receptor beta chain and its context. In Seattle, patients joined the study during active infection and were tracked longitudinally. V dropped 10 bases and J dropped 3; count of bases not matched to a gene: 10. CDR3 length: 14 amino acids. CDR1 is LNHDA, CDR2 SQIVND, per germline (reference sequence). This specimen belongs to a study of blood T cell repertoires in COVID-19. Study summary: In each case, the material was cDNA or gDNA derived from T cells, B-cell-depleted T cells, or PBMCs.

Repertoires were generated with immunoSEQ multiplex PCR, while TCRdb's copy carries only in-frame clones and drops some. Of some 350,000 clones in the sample, roughly 90% were seen once. Sequenced input: peripheral blood. This sequence was found in a woman in her seventies with COVID-19, enrolled during active disease. This rearrangement joins TRBV19 to TRBJ1-1; TRBD1 matches 8 bases. CDR3 sequence: CATKRTGSDTEAFF. CDR3 in DNA: TGTGCCACCAAAAGGACAGGGAGTGACACTGAAGCTTTCTTT.